These T cell receptor beta chains were read from a single sample in a study of blood T cell repertoires in COVID-19. Some clones are missing from TCRdb's copy, which holds only in-frame ones; the method was immunoSEQ multiplex PCR. The repertoire includes under 500,000 clones, about 85% of them detected once, and approximately 2% sits in the top ten. Sequencing used PBMCs or T cells enriched from blood (not recorded which). The receptors shown here come from a woman aged 18-29 years with acute COVID-19. CDR3s include the opening cysteine and the closing phenylalanine or tryptophan. Fields, in order: V gene, clone size, J gene, D gene, CDR3 DNA, CDR3 protein. D genes are given only for firm matches. Clone size appears in some rows only: once, few, many, or a class for an expanded clone.

V gene: TRBV4-1
clone size: NA
J gene: TRBJ1-5
D gene: TRBD1
CDR3 DNA: TGCGCCAGCAGCCAAGAGGGGACAGGGCCGGCATTAAGTCAGCCCCAGCATTTT
CDR3 protein: CASSQEGTGPALSQPQHF

V gene: TRBV7-9
clone size: NA
J gene: TRBJ2-1
D gene: NA
CDR3 DNA: TGTGCCAGCAGCTTAGCGTCGGGACGGGAGAAGTTCTTC
CDR3 protein: CASSLASGREKFF

V gene: TRBV4-2
clone size: few
J gene: TRBJ2-7
D gene: TRBD1
CDR3 DNA: TGTGCCAGCAGACAGGGGCAGAACGAGCAGTACTTC
CDR3 protein: CASRQGQNEQYF

V gene: TRBV25-1
clone size: NA
J gene: TRBJ2-7
D gene: NA
CDR3 DNA: TGTGCTAGCAGTTGGCAGGGCTCCGAGCAGTACTTC
CDR3 protein: CASSWQGSEQYF

V gene: TRBV7-2
clone size: NA
J gene: TRBJ1-2
D gene: NA
CDR3 DNA: TGTGCCAGCAGCCTTCGGGGGGGCGCGTTTTATGGCTACACCTTC
CDR3 protein: CASSLRGGAFYGYTF

V gene: TRBV7-5
clone size: once
J gene: TRBJ2-7
D gene: NA
CDR3 DNA: TGTGTCAGAAGCTTAGCGTCTTCTCCGGGACTAGCGGGAGAAGGCAACTCCTACGAGCAGTACTTC
CDR3 protein: CVRSLASSPGLAGEGNSYEQYF

V gene: TRBV10-3
clone size: few
J gene: TRBJ1-6
D gene: TRBD1
CDR3 DNA: TGTGCCATCAGTAAAACAGGGGGCGCATTTGAGGAGAATTCACCCCTCCACTTT
CDR3 protein: CAISKTGGAFEENSPLHF

V gene: TRBV9
clone size: NA
J gene: TRBJ1-2
D gene: NA
CDR3 DNA: TGTGCCAGCAGCAACAGTGCCTATGGCTACACCTTC
CDR3 protein: CASSNSAYGYTF

V gene: TRBV6-2/TRBV6-3
clone size: NA
J gene: TRBJ1-3
D gene: NA
CDR3 DNA: TGTGCCAGCAGTTCGTCAGGGGTTCGTAACACCATATATTTT
CDR3 protein: CASSSSGVRNTIYF

V gene: TRBV14
clone size: NA
J gene: TRBJ1-2
D gene: NA
CDR3 DNA: TGTGCCAGCAGCCCTGGACAGTTCCTTAACTATGGCTACACCTTC
CDR3 protein: CASSPGQFLNYGYTF

V gene: TRBV5-6
clone size: NA
J gene: TRBJ2-7
D gene: TRBD1
CDR3 DNA: TGTGCCAGCAGCTTATTCCGGGACAGCGGGCAGTACTTC
CDR3 protein: CASSLFRDSGQYF

V gene: TRBV2
clone size: NA
J gene: TRBJ2-1
D gene: TRBD2
CDR3 DNA: TGTGCCAGCAGTGAGAGTAGGCGGGAGTTTGGTGAGCAGTTCTTC
CDR3 protein: CASSESRREFGEQFF

V gene: TRBV11-2
clone size: NA
J gene: TRBJ2-1
D gene: NA
CDR3 DNA: TGTGCCAGCAGCCGTTACGGTAGCTCCTACAATGAGCAGTTCTTC
CDR3 protein: CASSRYGSSYNEQFF

V gene: TRBV7-9
clone size: once
J gene: TRBJ2-5
D gene: TRBD2
CDR3 DNA: TGTGCCAGCAGCTTCCCAGGACGGGGGGGCTGGCAAGAGACCCAGTACTTC
CDR3 protein: CASSFPGRGGWQETQYF

V gene: TRBV30
clone size: NA
J gene: TRBJ1-5
D gene: NA
CDR3 DNA: TGTGCCTGGAGTAGGGGGAACCAGCCCCAGCATTTT
CDR3 protein: CAWSRGNQPQHF

V gene: TRBV9
clone size: NA
J gene: TRBJ2-2
D gene: NA
CDR3 DNA: TGTGCCAGCAGCGTAGATGTAGCGGTGAACACCGGGGAGCTGTTTTTT
CDR3 protein: CASSVDVAVNTGELFF

V gene: TRBV4-3
clone size: once
J gene: TRBJ2-5
D gene: TRBD2
CDR3 DNA: TGCGCCAGCAGCCAAGATCTCGCTAGCGGGGAGGGGGGACAAGAGACCCAGTACTTC
CDR3 protein: CASSQDLASGEGGQETQYF

V gene: TRBV10-3
clone size: NA
J gene: TRBJ1-5
D gene: NA
CDR3 DNA: TGTGCCATCAGTGAGGCAGGGCCCCAGCATTTT
CDR3 protein: CAISEAGPQHF

V gene: TRBV19
clone size: NA
J gene: TRBJ1-1
D gene: NA
CDR3 DNA: TGTGCCAGTAGTCTACGAGGGGGTCTGGAGAACACTGAAGCTTTCTTT
CDR3 protein: CASSLRGGLENTEAFF

V gene: TRBV3-1/TRBV3-2
clone size: NA
J gene: TRBJ2-7
D gene: NA
CDR3 DNA: TGTGCCAGCAGCCCCAGGTCCACGCCCACCTACGAGCAGTACTTC
CDR3 protein: CASSPRSTPTYEQYF

V gene: TRBV10-1
clone size: NA
J gene: TRBJ2-3
D gene: NA
CDR3 DNA: TGCGCCAGCAGTGAGCTCGTAGGAGGCACAGATACGCAGTATTTT
CDR3 protein: CASSELVGGTDTQYF

V gene: TRBV5-1
clone size: NA
J gene: TRBJ2-7
D gene: NA
CDR3 DNA: TGCGCCAGCAGCTTAAAGGACACAGCCTACGAGCAGTACTTC
CDR3 protein: CASSLKDTAYEQYF

V gene: TRBV11-1
clone size: NA
J gene: TRBJ2-1
D gene: TRBD2
CDR3 DNA: TGTGCCAGCAGCCTATACGGCGGGGGGAACTACAATGAGCAGTTCTTC
CDR3 protein: CASSLYGGGNYNEQFF

V gene: TRBV11-2
clone size: NA
J gene: TRBJ1-1
D gene: NA
CDR3 DNA: TGTGCCAGCAGCACACCGGACAAGTACTTCATGAACACTGAAGCTTTCTTT
CDR3 protein: CASSTPDKYFMNTEAFF

V gene: TRBV6-1
clone size: medium-sized
J gene: TRBJ2-1
D gene: TRBD2
CDR3 DNA: TGTGCCAGCAGTGAAAGGAGGACTAGCGGTTACAATGAGCAGTTCTTC
CDR3 protein: CASSERRTSGYNEQFF

V gene: TRBV24-1
clone size: NA
J gene: TRBJ1-1
D gene: TRBD1
CDR3 DNA: TGTGCCACCAGTGACGCCGGGACAGGCGATGTTTTCTTT
CDR3 protein: CATSDAGTGDVFF

V gene: TRBV30
clone size: NA
J gene: TRBJ1-1
D gene: NA
CDR3 DNA: TGTGCCTGGATGGGTCAGGGCCTCATGAACACTGAAGCTTTCTTT
CDR3 protein: CAWMGQGLMNTEAFF

V gene: TRBV24-1
clone size: NA
J gene: TRBJ2-3
D gene: NA
CDR3 DNA: TGTGCCACCAGTGATTTACTCGGAGGCGAGCAGTATTTT
CDR3 protein: CATSDLLGGEQYF

V gene: TRBV13
clone size: NA
J gene: TRBJ2-7
D gene: NA
CDR3 DNA: TGTGCCGCCCCCCTAGGGGGGGACTACGAGCAGTACTTC
CDR3 protein: CAAPLGGDYEQYF

V gene: TRBV6-4
clone size: few
J gene: TRBJ1-6
D gene: TRBD1
CDR3 DNA: TGTGCCGACCGGGACAGAAATAATTCACCCCTCCACTTT
CDR3 protein: CADRDRNNSPLHF

V gene: TRBV28
clone size: NA
J gene: TRBJ2-3
D gene: NA
CDR3 DNA: TGTGCCAGCAGTCCGTATAACGGGGTGGGCACAGATACGCAGTATTTT
CDR3 protein: CASSPYNGVGTDTQYF

V gene: TRBV12-3/TRBV12-4
clone size: NA
J gene: TRBJ1-2
D gene: NA
CDR3 DNA: TGTGCCAGCAGAGCTCCCACAGGGTACACCTTC
CDR3 protein: CASRAPTGYTF

V gene: TRBV5-1
clone size: NA
J gene: TRBJ2-7
D gene: NA
CDR3 DNA: TGCGCCAGCAGCTTGGTGCAGGGTGGCTACGAGCAGTACTTC
CDR3 protein: CASSLVQGGYEQYF

V gene: TRBV7-9
clone size: NA
J gene: TRBJ2-7
D gene: NA
CDR3 DNA: TGTGCCAGCAGCCCCCCCGGGGGCGAGCAGTACTTC
CDR3 protein: CASSPPGGEQYF

V gene: TRBV2
clone size: once
J gene: TRBJ1-5
D gene: TRBD1
CDR3 DNA: TGTGCCAGCAGTGGGGACAGCCTCGGGGATCAGCCCCAGCATTTT
CDR3 protein: CASSGDSLGDQPQHF

V gene: TRBV5-5
clone size: few
J gene: TRBJ1-3
D gene: NA
CDR3 DNA: TGTGCCAGCAGCCCTAGGCTCAACACCATATATTTT
CDR3 protein: CASSPRLNTIYF

V gene: TRBV28
clone size: once
J gene: TRBJ1-3
D gene: TRBD1
CDR3 DNA: TGTGCCAGCAGTCCAGGGACAGGGAACATCCCCAGACCCATATATTTT
CDR3 protein: CASSPGTGNIPRPIYF

V gene: TRBV10-3
clone size: NA
J gene: TRBJ2-7
D gene: NA
CDR3 DNA: TGTGCCATCAGTGAAACCGCCGGGGGAGAGCAGTACTTC
CDR3 protein: CAISETAGGEQYF

V gene: TRBV4-1
clone size: NA
J gene: TRBJ1-1
D gene: NA
CDR3 DNA: TGCGCCAGCAGCCAGCATCAGGTGAACACTGAAGCTTTCTTT
CDR3 protein: CASSQHQVNTEAFF

V gene: TRBV9
clone size: NA
J gene: TRBJ2-1
D gene: TRBD2
CDR3 DNA: TGTGCCAGCAGCGCGACTAGCGGGAGGGGCAATGAGCAGTTCTTC
CDR3 protein: CASSATSGRGNEQFF

V gene: TRBV5-1
clone size: NA
J gene: TRBJ1-1
D gene: NA
CDR3 DNA: TGCGCCAGCAGCTTGGAGTTGGCGGTTTCGAACACTGAAGCTTTCTTT
CDR3 protein: CASSLELAVSNTEAFF